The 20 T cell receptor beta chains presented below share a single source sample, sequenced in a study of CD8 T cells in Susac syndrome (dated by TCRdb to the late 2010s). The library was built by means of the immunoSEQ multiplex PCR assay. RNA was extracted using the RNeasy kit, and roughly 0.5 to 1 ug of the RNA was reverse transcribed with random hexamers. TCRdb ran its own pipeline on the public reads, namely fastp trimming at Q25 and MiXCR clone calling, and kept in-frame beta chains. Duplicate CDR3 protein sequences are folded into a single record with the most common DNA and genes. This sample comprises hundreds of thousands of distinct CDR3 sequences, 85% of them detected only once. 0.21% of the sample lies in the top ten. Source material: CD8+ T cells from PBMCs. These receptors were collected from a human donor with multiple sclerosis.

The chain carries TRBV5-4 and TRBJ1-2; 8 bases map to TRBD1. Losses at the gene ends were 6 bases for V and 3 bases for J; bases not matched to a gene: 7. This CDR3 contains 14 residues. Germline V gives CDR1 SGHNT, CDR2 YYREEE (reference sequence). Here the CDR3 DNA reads TGTGCCAGCAACCCCCCAGGGGGCCACTATGGCTACACCTTC. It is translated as CASNPPGGHYGYTF.

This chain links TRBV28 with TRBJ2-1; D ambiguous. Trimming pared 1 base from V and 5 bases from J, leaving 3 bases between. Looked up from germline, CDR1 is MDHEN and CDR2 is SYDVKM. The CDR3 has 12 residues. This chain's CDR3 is CASSLLDNEQFF. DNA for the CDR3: TGTGCCAGCAGTTTATTAGACAATGAGCAGTTCTTC.

CDR3 nucleotides: TGCAGCGTTGGAGACAAATTGAACACTGAAGCTTTCTTT. Amino acids: CSVGDKLNTEAFF. V is TRBV29-1 and J is TRBJ1-1, with unresolved D. Germline CDR1 SQVTM, CDR2 ANQGSEA. The V gene lost 4 bases and the J gene lost 0 bases, with 9 bases spanning the gap. The CDR3 contains 13 residues.

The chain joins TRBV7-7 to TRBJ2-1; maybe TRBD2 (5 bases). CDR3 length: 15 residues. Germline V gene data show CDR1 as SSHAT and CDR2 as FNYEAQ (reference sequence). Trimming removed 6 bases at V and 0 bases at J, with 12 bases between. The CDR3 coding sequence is TGTGCCAGCAGTTCCGAGCGGAGCTCCTACAATGAGCAGTTCTTC. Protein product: CASSSERSSYNEQFF. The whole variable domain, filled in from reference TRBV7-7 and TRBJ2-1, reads GAGVSQSPRYKVTKRGQDVTLRCDPISSHATLYWYQQALGQGPEFLTYFNYEAQPDKSGLPSDRFSAERPEGSISTLTIQRTEQRDSAMYRCASSSERSSYNEQFFGPGTRLTVL.

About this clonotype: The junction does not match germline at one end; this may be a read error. The CDR3: CSARDRGNEKLFF. In DNA form, the CDR3 reads TGCAGTGCTCGAGACAGGGGTAATGAAAAACTGTTTTTT. V and J are TRBV20-1 and TRBJ1-4; the match to TRBD1 covers 8 bases. The CDR3 has 13 amino acids. CDR1 is DFQATT and CDR2 is SNEGSKA in the germline V gene (reference sequence).

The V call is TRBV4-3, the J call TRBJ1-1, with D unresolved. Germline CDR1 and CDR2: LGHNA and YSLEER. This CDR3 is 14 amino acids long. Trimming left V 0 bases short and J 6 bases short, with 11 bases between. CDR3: CASSQDPGSSEAFF. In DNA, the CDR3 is TGCGCCAGCAGCCAAGACCCGGGATCGTCTGAAGCTTTCTTT.

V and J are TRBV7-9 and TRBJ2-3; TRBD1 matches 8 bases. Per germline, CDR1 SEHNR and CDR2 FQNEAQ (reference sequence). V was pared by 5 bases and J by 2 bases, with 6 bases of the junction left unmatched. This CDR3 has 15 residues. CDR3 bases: TGTGCCAGCAGCCGTACAGGGGGGTACACAGATACGCAGTATTTT. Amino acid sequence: CASSRTGGYTDTQYF.

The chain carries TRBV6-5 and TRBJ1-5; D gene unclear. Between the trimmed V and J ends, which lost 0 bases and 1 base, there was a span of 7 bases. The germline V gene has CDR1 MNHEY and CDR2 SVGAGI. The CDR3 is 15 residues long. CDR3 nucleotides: TGTGCCAGCAGTTACTCGTGGCGAAGCAATCAGCCCCAGCATTTT. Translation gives CASSYSWRSNQPQHF.

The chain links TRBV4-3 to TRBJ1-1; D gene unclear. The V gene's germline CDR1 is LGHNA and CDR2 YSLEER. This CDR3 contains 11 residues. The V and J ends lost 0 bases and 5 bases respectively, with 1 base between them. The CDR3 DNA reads TGCGCCAGCAGCCAAGAGACTGAAGCTTTCTTT. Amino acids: CASSQETEAFF.

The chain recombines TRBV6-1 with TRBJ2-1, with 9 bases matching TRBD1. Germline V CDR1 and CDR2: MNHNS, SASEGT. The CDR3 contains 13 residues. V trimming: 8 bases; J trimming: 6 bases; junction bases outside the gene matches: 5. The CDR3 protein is CASWDRVRNEQFF. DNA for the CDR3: TGTGCCAGCTGGGACAGGGTCCGCAATGAGCAGTTCTTC.

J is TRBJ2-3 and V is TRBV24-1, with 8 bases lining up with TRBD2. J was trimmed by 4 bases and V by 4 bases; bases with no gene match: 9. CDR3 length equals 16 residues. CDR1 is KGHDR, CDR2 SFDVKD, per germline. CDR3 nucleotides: TGTGCCACCAGTGAGGCCGGGACTAGTACCTCAGATACGCAGTATTTT. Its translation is CATSEAGTSTSDTQYF.

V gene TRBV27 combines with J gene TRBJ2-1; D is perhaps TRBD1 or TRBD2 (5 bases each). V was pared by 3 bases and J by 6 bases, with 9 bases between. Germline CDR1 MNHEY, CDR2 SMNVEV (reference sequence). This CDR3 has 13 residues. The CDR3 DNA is TGTGCCAGCAGTTTCGGGACCCCCAATGAGCAGTTCTTC. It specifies CASSFGTPNEQFF.

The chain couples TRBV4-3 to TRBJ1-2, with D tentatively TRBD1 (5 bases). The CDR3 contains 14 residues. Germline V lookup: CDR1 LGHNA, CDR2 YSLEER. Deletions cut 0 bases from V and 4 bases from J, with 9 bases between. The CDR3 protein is CASSQDRGSYGYTF. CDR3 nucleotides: TGCGCCAGCAGCCAAGATAGGGGAAGCTATGGCTACACCTTC.

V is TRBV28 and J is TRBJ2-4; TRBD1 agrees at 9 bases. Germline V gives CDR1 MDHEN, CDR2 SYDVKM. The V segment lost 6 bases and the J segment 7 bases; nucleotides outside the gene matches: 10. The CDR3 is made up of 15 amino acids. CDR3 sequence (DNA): TGTGCCAGCAGCCTGGGACAGGGCGGTGTGAACATTCAGTACTTC. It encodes CASSLGQGGVNIQYF. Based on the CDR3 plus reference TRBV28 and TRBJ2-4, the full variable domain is DVKVTQSSRYLVKRTGEKVFLECVQDMDHENMFWYRQDPGLGLRLIYFSYDVKMKEKGDIPEGYSVSREKKERFSLILESASTNQTSMYLCASSLGQGGVNIQYFGAGTRLSVL.

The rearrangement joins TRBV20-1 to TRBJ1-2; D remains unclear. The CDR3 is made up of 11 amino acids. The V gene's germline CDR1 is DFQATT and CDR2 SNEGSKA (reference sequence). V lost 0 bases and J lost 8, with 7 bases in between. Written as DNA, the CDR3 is TGCAGTGCTAGAGACGGTGGAGGCTACACCTTC. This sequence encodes CSARDGGGYTF.

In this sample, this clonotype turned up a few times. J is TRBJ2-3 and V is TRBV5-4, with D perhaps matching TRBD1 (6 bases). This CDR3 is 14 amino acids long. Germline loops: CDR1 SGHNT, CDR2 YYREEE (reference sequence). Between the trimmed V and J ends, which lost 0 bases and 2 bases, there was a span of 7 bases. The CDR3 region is CASSLGQATDTQYF. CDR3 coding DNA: TGTGCCAGCAGCTTGGGACAGGCCACAGATACGCAGTATTTT.

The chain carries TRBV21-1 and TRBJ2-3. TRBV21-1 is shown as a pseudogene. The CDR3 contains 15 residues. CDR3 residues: CASQCGREVTDTQYF. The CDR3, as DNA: TGTGCCAGTCAGTGTGGTAGAGAGGTCACAGATACGCAGTATTTT.

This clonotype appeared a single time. The CDR3 nucleotides are TGTGCCAGCAGTGAATTTGGTGTCTTGAACACTGAAGCTTTCTTT. Translated: CASSEFGVLNTEAFF. This chain connects TRBV25-1 to TRBJ1-1, with unresolved D. V was cut by 1 base and J by 0 bases, with 9 bases left in between. The CDR3 consists of 15 residues. The germline gives CDR1 MGHDK, CDR2 SYGVNS.

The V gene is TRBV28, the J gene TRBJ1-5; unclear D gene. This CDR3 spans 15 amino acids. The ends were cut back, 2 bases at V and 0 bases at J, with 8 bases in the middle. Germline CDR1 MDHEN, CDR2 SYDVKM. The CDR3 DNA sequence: TGTGCCAGCAGTTTAAACCAGGATAGCAATCAGCCCCAGCATTTT. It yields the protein CASSLNQDSNQPQHF.

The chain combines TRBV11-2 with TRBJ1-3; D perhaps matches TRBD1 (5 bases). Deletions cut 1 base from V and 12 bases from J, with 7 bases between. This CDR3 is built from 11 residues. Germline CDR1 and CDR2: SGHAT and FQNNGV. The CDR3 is CASSLGRGIYF. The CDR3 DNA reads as TGTGCCAGCAGCTTAGGGAGGGGCATATATTTT.